The 32 T cell receptor beta chains below come from one sample, sequenced in a study of T cells in Graves' hyperthyroidism and ophthalmopathy. Researchers took RNA transcripts and amplified the TCR beta CDR3 regions from them. Using the HTBI primer set, a first-round RT-PCR was run on the TCR CDR3. TCRdb reprocessed the multiplex PCR reads via MiXCR and lists one record per CDR3 protein. The sample contains a few hundred thousand distinct CDR3 sequences, 20% to 25% of which appear only once. Specimen: blood. These receptors all come from a woman aged 50 to 60 with Graves' hyperthyroidism.

This chain connects TRBV5-1 to TRBJ2-3; 13 bases fit TRBD2. Germline V gene lookup returns CDR1 SGHRS and CDR2 YFSETQ. This CDR3 is 18 amino acids long. The junction had 11 bases not matched to a gene; V was cut back by 4 bases and J by 3 bases. CDR3 DNA: TGCGCCAGCAGCGCGGGACTAGCGGGACCCCGAGGGACAGATACGCAGTATTTT. Translated: CASSAGLAGPRGTDTQYF.

In its sample, this clonotype was seen many times. This chain connects TRBV6-2 or TRBV6-3 to TRBJ2-4; the match to TRBD1 covers 8 bases. Germline-derived CDR1 and CDR2 are MNHEY and SVGEGT. With 10 bases clipped from V and 3 bases from J, the junction kept 17 bases outside the gene matches. The CDR3 extends over 17 amino acids. The CDR3 loop reads CATNRPPRTGSKNIQYF. The CDR3, as DNA: TGTGCCACGAACCGTCCGCCACGGACAGGGAGCAAAAACATTCAGTACTTC.

This clonotype has ten or more counts. The genes are TRBV12-3 or TRBV12-4 and TRBJ2-4, with D possibly matching TRBD2 (5 bases). This CDR3 has 15 amino acids. V lost 1 base, J lost 2 bases, and 9 bases lay in between. CDR3 amino acids: CASSLEEGTKNIQYF. The CDR3 DNA reads as TGTGCCAGCAGTTTAGAAGAGGGCACCAAAAACATTCAGTACTTC.

CDR3 coding DNA: TGCGCCAGCAGCCACCTGGACAGGGGGAGGAATCAGCCCCAGCATTTT. Encoded protein: CASSHLDRGRNQPQHF. The chain links TRBV4-1 to TRBJ1-5; 10 nucleotides align to TRBD1. The germline CDR1 and CDR2 sequences are MGHRA and YSYEKL. This CDR3 is built from 16 residues. J was trimmed by 4 bases and V by 3 bases; bases with no gene match: 6.

There are many counts of this clonotype. DNA for the CDR3: TGTGCCACCAGTGAACCGGCGGGATTCGGGGAGCTGTTTTTT. This codes for CATSEPAGFGELFF. The rearrangement joins TRBV24-1 to TRBJ2-2; a weak D match, TRBD2 (6 bases). V lost 4 bases to trimming and J lost 7 bases, with 12 bases between them. From germline, CDR1 is KGHDR and CDR2 SFDVKD. This CDR3 has 14 residues.

This clonotype was found many times. One end of the junction is discordant with germline, which a read error may explain. The rearrangement links TRBV5-1 to TRBJ2-1, with a tentative D call TRBD1 (5 bases). Germline V gene sequence: CDR1 SGHRS, CDR2 YFSETQ. The CDR3 has 14 residues. This CDR3 reads CASSLGDSYNEQFF. Here the CDR3 DNA reads TGTGCCAGCAGCTTAGGGGACTCCTACAATGAGCAGTTCTTC. Using reference TRBV5-1 and TRBJ2-1 for the parts outside the CDR3, the full variable domain is KAGVTQTPRYLIKTRGQQVTLSCSPISGHRSVSWYQQTPGQGLQFLFEYFSETQRNKGNFPGRFSGRQFSNSRSEMNVSTLELGDSALYLCASSLGDSYNEQFFGPGTRLTVL.

This clonotype was found many times. V usage is TRBV27 and J usage is TRBJ1-5; TRBD1 matches at 10 bases. CDR1 and CDR2 (germline): MNHEY, SMNVEV (reference sequence). The CDR3 covers 16 residues. Trimming cost V 0 bases and J 3 bases; bases outside gene matches: 2. The CDR3 loop reads CASSLSGTGVNQPQHF. CDR3 sequence (DNA): TGTGCCAGCAGTTTATCAGGGACAGGGGTCAATCAGCCCCAGCATTTT.

This clonotype was detected many times. The rearrangement joins TRBV11-1 to TRBJ1-1, with D hard to call. The CDR3 loop spans 13 amino acids. V lost 5 bases, J lost 0 bases, and 7 bases lay in between. In germline, CDR1 is SGHAT, CDR2 FQDESV (reference sequence). In nucleotides, the CDR3 is TGTGCCAGCAGCCCTCATCTGAACACTGAAGCTTTCTTT. Protein product: CASSPHLNTEAFF.

This clonotype came up many times. This chain links TRBV7-2 with TRBJ1-5; no reliable D call. Germline values: CDR1 SGHTA, CDR2 FQGNSA. CDR3 length equals 14 residues. The ends were cut back, 2 bases at V and 5 bases at J, with 10 bases in the middle. CDR3 sequence reads: CASSLKSWDQPQHF. CDR3 nucleotide sequence: TGTGCCAGCAGCTTAAAATCGTGGGATCAGCCCCAGCATTTT. The full variable domain, its missing parts supplied by reference TRBV7-2 and TRBJ1-5, is GAGVSQSPSNKVTEKGKDVELRCDPISGHTALYWYRQSLGQGLEFLIYFQGNSAPDKSGLPSDRFSAERTGGSVSTLTIQRTQQEDSAVYLCASSLKSWDQPQHFGDGTRLSIL.

This clonotype was counted at least ten times. The rearrangement links TRBV11-3 to TRBJ2-5; D possibly matches TRBD1 or TRBD2 (5 bases each). Germline V gives CDR1 SGHNT, CDR2 YENEEA. V lost 4 bases and J 1 base, leaving 7 bases between the germline ends. This CDR3 spans 13 amino acids. The CDR3 reads CASSSGPQETQYF. CDR3 bases: TGTGCCAGCAGCTCGGGGCCCCAAGAGACCCAGTACTTC.

Only a few counts were recorded for this clonotype. The chain has TRBV9 and TRBJ1-4; 7 nucleotides match TRBD1. Trimming removed 1 base from V and 7 bases from J; junction bases left unmatched: 7. The CDR3 runs to 15 residues. CDR1 and CDR2 (germline): SGDLS, YYNGEE. CDR3 loop: CASSVSNRGGEKLFF. CDR3 bases: TGTGCCAGCAGCGTATCAAACAGGGGAGGTGAAAAACTGTTTTTT.

The table lists this clonotype with a count of one. V is TRBV5-1 and J is TRBJ2-1, with D hard to call. CDR1 and CDR2 (germline): SGHRS, YFSETQ. Trimming stripped 5 bases from V and 10 bases from J, with 10 bases between. This CDR3 is 11 amino acids long. This chain's CDR3 is CASSEKGEQFF. The CDR3 DNA follows: TGCGCCAGCAGTGAGAAGGGAGAGCAGTTCTTC.

The chain has TRBV11-1 and TRBJ2-7; TRBD1 aligns across 10 bases. Germline CDR1 SGHAT, CDR2 FQDESV (reference sequence). The CDR3 spans 15 residues. With V trimmed by 5 bases and J by 2 bases, 6 bases remained unmatched. The CDR3 reads CASSATGGHAYEQYF. Here the CDR3 DNA reads TGTGCCAGCAGCGCGACAGGGGGCCATGCCTACGAGCAGTACTTC.

The rearrangement links TRBV29-1 to TRBJ1-2; 7 nucleotides agree with TRBD1. V was clipped by 1 base and J by 8 bases; unmatched bases: 10. The CDR3 runs to 14 residues. Per germline, CDR1 SQVTM and CDR2 ANQGSEA. The CDR3 region has the DNA TGCAGCGTTGAAGCCTCGGGGGCGGGACAGGGCTACACCTTC. Amino acids: CSVEASGAGQGYTF.

DNA for the CDR3: TGTGCCAGCAGTTTCTCGGGACAGGGGGCAGGAGAGACCCAGTACTTC. Protein product: CASSFSGQGAGETQYF. V usage is TRBV6-9 and J usage is TRBJ2-5; 12 bases are shared with TRBD1. Germline-derived CDR1 and CDR2 are MNHGY and SVAAGI. CDR3 size: 16 residues. Trimming cost V 4 bases and J 4 bases; bases outside gene matches: 7.

This clonotype was detected ten times or more. The rearrangement uses TRBV20-1 and TRBJ2-7; 15 positions match TRBD2. This CDR3 contains 18 residues. Germline V gene data show CDR1 as DFQATT and CDR2 as SNEGSKA (reference sequence). V gave up 0 bases and J gave up 5 bases; unmatched junction bases: 11. As DNA, the CDR3 is TGCAGTGCTAGAGATTCGGAAGGGACTAGCGGGAGGTGGGACGAGCAGTACTTC. It translates to CSARDSEGTSGRWDEQYF.

The table lists this clonotype with many counts. V is TRBV6-1 and J is TRBJ2-1, with D unresolved. The V gene lost 5 bases and the J gene lost 6 bases, with 11 bases spanning the gap. The V gene's germline CDR1 is MNHNS and CDR2 SASEGT. The CDR3 consists of 13 residues. Written as DNA, the CDR3 is TGTGCCAGCAGTTACGGCCCGATCAATGAGCAGTTCTTC. Protein: CASSYGPINEQFF.

The sample holds many counts of this clonotype. The genes are TRBV7-3 and TRBJ2-1; 11 nucleotides line up with TRBD2. Germline V gene sequence: CDR1 SGHTA, CDR2 FQGTGA. After removal of 0 bases from V and 7 bases from J, the junction contained 5 bases not matched to a gene. This CDR3 comprises 16 residues. The CDR3 sequence: CASSLTTSGSRNEQFF. The CDR3 DNA follows: TGTGCCAGCAGCTTAACAACTAGCGGGAGCAGGAATGAGCAGTTCTTC.

This clonotype showed up many times. CDR3 amino acids: CASIEVGGAPYNEQFF. The CDR3 nucleotides are TGTGCCAGCATCGAGGTCGGGGGGGCCCCCTACAATGAGCAGTTCTTC. The chain uses TRBV11-2 and TRBJ2-1; 8 positions match TRBD2. The CDR3 runs to 16 residues. In germline, CDR1 is SGHAT, CDR2 FQNNGV. J lost 2 bases, V lost 7 bases, and 10 bases had no gene match.

The CDR3 DNA is TGTGCCAGCAGCTCTACTCACAGGGGTTTTGGCACTGAAGCTTTCTTT. Residues: CASSSTHRGFGTEAFF. This chain joins TRBV9 and TRBJ1-1; 7 nucleotides match TRBD1. CDR3 length: 16 residues. Trimming removed 4 bases from V and 4 bases from J; junction bases left unmatched: 13. Germline CDR1 reads SGDLS; CDR2 reads YYNGEE.

There are many counts of this clonotype. The J gene is TRBJ1-2, the V gene TRBV12-3 or TRBV12-4; unclear D gene. Trimming took 1 base from V and 4 from J, leaving 10 bases between them. The CDR3 extends over 14 amino acids. CDR3 protein: CASSLGGGGYGYTF. CDR3 nucleotide sequence: TGTGCCAGCAGTTTAGGGGGAGGTGGCTATGGCTACACCTTC.

The CDR3 loop reads CASSSGGRTSQPQHF. In DNA form, the CDR3 reads TGTGCCAGCAGCTCCGGTGGGCGCACCTCTCAGCCCCAGCATTTT. The V and J genes are TRBV5-4 and TRBJ1-5; D gene ambiguous. Germline V gene lookup returns CDR1 SGHNT and CDR2 YYREEE (reference sequence). The CDR3 runs 15 residues. Trimming cost V 3 bases and J 6 bases, with 16 bases left between them.

Ten or more counts support this clonotype. This chain uses TRBV20-1 with TRBJ2-3; no definite D call. V was trimmed by 6 bases and J by 4 bases, leaving 23 bases between them. The CDR3 is 16 amino acids. Germline loops: CDR1 DFQATT, CDR2 SNEGSKA (reference sequence). The CDR3 DNA is TGCAGTGCGACCCTTTATGGGGTGGGGAAGGCAGATACGCAGTATTTT. As protein: CSATLYGVGKADTQYF.

This clonotype was picked up many times. The CDR3 sequence is CASSSVRGTEAFF. Written as DNA, the CDR3 is TGTGCCAGCAGCTCAGTCCGGGGCACTGAAGCTTTCTTT. The J gene is TRBJ1-1, the V gene TRBV3-1, with D unresolved. The ends were cut back, 5 bases at V and 4 bases at J, with 11 bases in the middle. Germline assignment: CDR1 LGHDT and CDR2 YNNKEL (reference sequence). The CDR3 is made up of 13 amino acids.

The chain recombines TRBV20-1 with TRBJ2-1; 8 bases map to TRBD1. The germline CDR1 and CDR2 sequences are DFQATT and SNEGSKA (reference sequence). This CDR3 is 14 amino acids long. The V gene end was trimmed by 4 bases and the J gene end by 0 bases; junction bases not matched to a gene: 2. CDR3 coding DNA: TGCAGTGCTATAGACAGGGGCTCCTACAATGAGCAGTTCTTC. It encodes CSAIDRGSYNEQFF.

This clonotype has a count of ten or more. The rearrangement uses TRBV7-8 and TRBJ2-7; D not certain. The CDR3 covers 15 residues. In germline, CDR1 is SGHVS, CDR2 FQNEAQ. V dropped 1 base and J dropped 5 bases, with 15 bases sitting between them. Written as DNA, the CDR3 is TGTGCCAGCAGCTTAGGTGGATTCAACTCACACGAGCAGTACTTC. Protein product: CASSLGGFNSHEQYF.

There are a few counts of this clonotype. The chain joins TRBV27 to TRBJ2-7; no definite D call. Germline V gene data show CDR1 as MNHEY and CDR2 as SMNVEV (reference sequence). The CDR3 length is 14 residues. V was cut by 7 bases and J by 0 bases, with 13 bases left in between. Written as DNA, the CDR3 is TGTGCCAGCAAGTCACAGAGGAGCTCCTACGAGCAGTACTTC. Translating it yields CASKSQRSSYEQYF.

The V call is TRBV9, the J call TRBJ2-7; perhaps TRBD1 as D (5 bases). Trimming took off 4 bases at V and 2 bases at J, with 16 bases between the two ends. Germline assignment: CDR1 SGDLS and CDR2 YYNGEE. This CDR3 contains 15 residues. The CDR3 is CASSPSSREAYEQYF. CDR3 in DNA: TGTGCCAGCAGCCCAAGTTCCAGGGAAGCCTACGAGCAGTACTTC.

This clonotype was counted between two and nine times. The chain joins TRBV20-1 to TRBJ2-1; TRBD2 agrees at 7 bases. This CDR3 contains 17 residues. V trimming: 0 bases; J trimming: 2 bases; junction bases outside the gene matches: 10. The germline V gene has CDR1 DFQATT and CDR2 SNEGSKA (reference sequence). DNA of the CDR3: TGCAGTGCTAGAGATCGTCTACTAGCGACCCCCTACAATGAGCAGTTCTTC. Its protein product is CSARDRLLATPYNEQFF.

The rearrangement links TRBV28 to TRBJ2-3; the D gene is possibly TRBD2 (5 bases). CDR1 is MDHEN and CDR2 is SYDVKM in the germline V gene. V was shortened by 6 bases and J by 1 base, with 14 bases between the two germline ends. The CDR3 is made up of 15 amino acids. CDR3: CASSGLRTRTDTQYF. CDR3 coding DNA: TGTGCCAGCAGCGGACTGCGAACCCGCACAGATACGCAGTATTTT.

The table lists this clonotype with a few counts. The V and J genes are TRBV5-1 and TRBJ2-1; TRBD2 agrees at 7 bases. There are 16 residues in the CDR3. With 0 bases clipped from V and 8 bases from J, the junction kept 11 bases outside the gene matches. Germline-derived CDR1 and CDR2 are SGHRS and YFSETQ. The CDR3 protein is CASSLAESGGLDEQFF. CDR3 nucleotides: TGCGCCAGCAGCTTGGCCGAGTCGGGGGGTCTGGATGAGCAGTTCTTC.

Concerning this clonotype itself: It may be a read error: a sequence one base away is much more abundant. Given the absence of the conserved phenylalanine or tryptophan at the CDR3 end, a read error is likely. The rearrangement uses TRBV6-2 or TRBV6-3 and TRBJ2-2; the match to TRBD2 covers 10 bases. The CDR3 loop spans 23 amino acids. V dropped 0 bases and J dropped 3; count of bases not matched to a gene: 22. Germline CDR1 is MNHEY and CDR2 is SVGEGT. The DNA of the CDR3 is TGTGCCAGCAGTTACTCGACCAGGTTCCTTGGACTAGCGGCAAAGGAGGACACCGGGGAGCTGTTTTGT. As protein: CASSYSTRFLGLAAKEDTGELFC.